This TCR beta chain emerged from a study of T cell responses to AZD1222 COVID-19 vaccine. V shed 6 bases and J shed 7 bases, with 13 bases lying between them. The CDR3 is 13 amino acids. Study-level points and caveats: Clonal diversity was possibly underestimated, and white British individuals and females predominated among donors. The study sampled repertoires only after the peak T cell response. Baseline serostatus was positive in only six AZD1222 recipients.

Comment on this clone: Antigen: not known.

Sequencing was performed with immunoSEQ multiplex PCR; in TCRdb, only in-frame clones are kept and a portion is missing. The sample lists some 79,000 clones, approximately 83% occurring once. The sequence derives from an adult who received the AZD1222 COVID-19 vaccine. The chain is built from TRBV12-3 or TRBV12-4 and TRBJ1-5; D possibly corresponds to TRBD1 (6 bases). The sample here was peripheral blood, taken 28 days after the second AZD1222 dose. CDR3 sequence: CASRRTGQQPQHF. CDR3 DNA sequence: TGTGCCAGCAGGCGAACGGGACAACAGCCCCAGCATTTT.